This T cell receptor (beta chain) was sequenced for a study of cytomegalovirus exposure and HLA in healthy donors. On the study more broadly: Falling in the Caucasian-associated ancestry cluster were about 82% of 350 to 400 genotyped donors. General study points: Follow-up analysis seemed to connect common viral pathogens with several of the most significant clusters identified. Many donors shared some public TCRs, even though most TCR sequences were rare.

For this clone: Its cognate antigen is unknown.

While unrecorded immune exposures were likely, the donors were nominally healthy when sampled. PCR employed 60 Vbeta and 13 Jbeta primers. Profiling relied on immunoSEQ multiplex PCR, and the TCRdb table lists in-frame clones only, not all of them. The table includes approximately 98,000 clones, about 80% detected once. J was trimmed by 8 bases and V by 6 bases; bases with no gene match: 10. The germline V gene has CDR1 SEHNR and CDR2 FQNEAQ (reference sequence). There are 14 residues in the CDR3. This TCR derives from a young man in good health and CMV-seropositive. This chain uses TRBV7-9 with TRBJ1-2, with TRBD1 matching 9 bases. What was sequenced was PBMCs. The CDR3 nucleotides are TGTGCCAGCAGAAAACCCGGGACAGGGTCCGGCTACACCTTC. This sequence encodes CASRKPGTGSGYTF. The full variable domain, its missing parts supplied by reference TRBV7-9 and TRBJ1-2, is DTGVSQNPRHKITKRGQNVTFRCDPISEHNRLYWYRQTLGQGPEFLTYFQNEAQLEKSRLLSDRFSAERPKGSFSTLEIQRTEQGDSAMYLCASRKPGTGSGYTFGSGTRLTVV.